This TCR beta chain comes out of a study of T cell responses to AZD1222 COVID-19 vaccine. Study results and caveats: Repertoires were collected only later (after the peak T cell response had occurred). Mostly white British, mostly female donors; authors suggested clonal diversity may be underestimated.

The CDR3 sequence is 14 residues long. Per the germline V gene, CDR1 is KGHDR and CDR2 is SFDVKD. V lost 4 bases and J lost 1, with 9 bases in between. Data came from immunoSEQ multiplex PCR; TCRdb stores just in-frame clones and leaves some out. The sample shows roughly 130,000 clones, approximately 86% of them seen only once. On this clone itself: Its antigen is not identified.

This specimen consisted of peripheral blood, obtained on day 0 of AZD1222 vaccination. This clonotype was sampled from an adult in good health. The V call is TRBV24-1, the J call TRBJ1-1, with no clear D. The CDR3 nucleotides are TGTGCCACCAGTGACTCGGGTGCGAACACTGAAGCTTTCTTT. This sequence encodes CATSDSGANTEAFF.